Shown below are 9 T cell receptor beta chains from a single sample sequenced in a study of blood T cell repertoires in COVID-19. Using immunoSEQ multiplex PCR, the repertoire was profiled, and TCRdb retains in-frame clones only, with some absent. Here the sample spans about 66,000 clones, roughly 75% being singletons. Sequencing was performed on peripheral blood. Source of these receptors: a human donor in a cohort sampled during active COVID-19.

This chain joins TRBV11-1 and TRBJ2-1; 7 nucleotides agree with TRBD2. Germline assignment: CDR1 SGHAT and CDR2 FQDESV (reference sequence). CDR3 length: 15 residues. J gave up 3 bases and V 1 base, and 3 bases lay outside the gene matches. CDR3 DNA sequence: TGTGCCAGCAGCTTAGGGGGACTAAACTACAATGAGCAGTTCTTC. The encoded protein is CASSLGGLNYNEQFF.

V usage is TRBV2 and J usage is TRBJ2-7, with 8 bases identical to TRBD2. Germline CDR1 and CDR2: SNHLY and FYNNEI. The CDR3 runs 14 residues. The V segment lost 1 base and the J segment 5 bases; nucleotides outside the gene matches: 4. CDR3 nucleotide sequence: TGTGCCAGCAGTGAAGGCGGACTAGCTGACGAGCAGTACTTC. Its protein is CASSEGGLADEQYF.

This chain links TRBV27 with TRBJ1-1; TRBD1 matches 7 bases. This CDR3 region has 15 residues. Per germline, CDR1 MNHEY and CDR2 SMNVEV (reference sequence). With V trimmed by 1 base and J by 1 base, 3 bases remained unmatched. The CDR3 coding sequence is TGTGCCAGCAGTTTATGGGGACAGAGGAACACTGAAGCTTTCTTT. Its translation is CASSLWGQRNTEAFF.

This rearrangement joins TRBV28 to TRBJ1-2; 7 nucleotides agree with TRBD1. The germline V gene encodes CDR1 MDHEN and CDR2 SYDVKM. The CDR3 contains 16 residues. The trim removed 4 bases at V and 4 bases at J, leaving 12 bases unmatched. The chain's CDR3 is CASSSDLRGVSYGYTF. Written as DNA, the CDR3 is TGTGCCAGCAGTTCCGATCTCAGGGGGGTTAGCTATGGCTACACCTTC.

This chain uses TRBV14 with TRBJ2-7, with a tentative D call TRBD2 (6 bases). Per the germline V gene, CDR1 is SGHDN and CDR2 is FVKESK. Trimming removed 7 bases at V and 5 bases at J, with 15 bases between. The CDR3 loop spans 13 amino acids. In DNA form, the CDR3 reads TGTGCCAGCACCCTCACCGGGGGTCACGAGCAGTACTTC. Translation: CASTLTGGHEQYF.

This clone was recorded once. V usage is TRBV28 and J usage is TRBJ2-7; D is possibly TRBD2 (6 bases). Per germline, CDR1 MDHEN and CDR2 SYDVKM. This CDR3 is built from 12 residues. V lost 6 bases, J lost 3 bases, and 9 bases lay in between. In nucleotides, the CDR3 is TGTGCCAGCAGCAGACTAGGCTACGAGCAGTACTTC. Amino acids: CASSRLGYEQYF.

The V gene is TRBV7-3, the J gene TRBJ1-1, with TRBD1 as a possible D gene (5 bases). This CDR3 has 13 amino acids. In germline, CDR1 is SGHTA, CDR2 FQGTGA. Trimming pared 4 bases from V and 1 base from J, leaving 7 bases between. CDR3 sequence reads: CASSSDKNTEAFF. The CDR3 DNA is TGTGCCAGCAGCTCGGACAAGAACACTGAAGCTTTCTTT.

This chain uses TRBV20-1 with TRBJ2-7; TRBD2 matches at 7 bases. Germline V lookup: CDR1 DFQATT, CDR2 SNEGSKA (reference sequence). V lost 3 bases, J lost 4 bases, and 9 bases stayed unmatched. This CDR3 contains 14 residues. In DNA form, the CDR3 reads TGCAGTGCTAGTTCAGTGACGGGAGGATACGAGCAGTACTTC. Translation gives CSASSVTGGYEQYF.

The chain carries TRBV27 and TRBJ2-3; a weak D match, TRBD2 (6 bases). The germline V gene encodes CDR1 MNHEY and CDR2 SMNVEV (reference sequence). The CDR3 covers 16 residues. V was pared by 4 bases and J by 8 bases, with 22 bases between. CDR3 bases: TGTGCCAGCAGTTCCTACGGAGGGTGGATGGAGGGTACGCAGTATTTT. Its protein product is CASSSYGGWMEGTQYF.